Listed below are T cell receptor beta chains from one sample, sequenced in a study of T cell responses to AZD1222 COVID-19 vaccine. TCRdb's copy holds only in-frame clones and misses some; the assay was immunoSEQ multiplex PCR. The sample yields about 180,000 clones, over 80% seen once. The material was peripheral blood, obtained 28 days after the second dose of the MenACWY control vaccine. These receptors were taken from an adult who received the MenACWY meningococcal vaccine as a control. Each CDR3 is given without its conserved first and last residue. A D gene is named only where the DNA matches it firmly.

>TRBV19|TRBD1|TRBJ1-5
ASSIWDRGNQPQH
>TRBV27|.|TRBJ1-3
ASTSSGNTIY
>TRBV9|.|TRBJ2-3
ASSVVYTGDTQY
>TRBV7-2|.|TRBJ2-1
ASSLVGRKDEQF
>TRBV4-3|.|TRBJ1-3
ASSQDAQSGGNTIY
>TRBV11-2|TRBD2|TRBJ2-5
ASSPLGASGREETQY
>TRBV6-5|.|TRBJ2-2
ASSYSVGGLTGELF
>TRBV15|.|TRBJ2-1
ATSRAQDSYNEQF
>TRBV18|TRBD1|TRBJ1-6
ASSINYRDGTGSRPLH
>TRBV7-2|.|TRBJ2-1
ASSPDRGNEQF
>TRBV2|.|TRBJ1-2
ATYGGADGYT
>TRBV20-1|TRBD2|TRBJ2-3
SASGSTSGRAFTDTQY
>TRBV27|.|TRBJ2-7
ASSLPFSEQY
>TRBV6-5|.|TRBJ1-5
ASSYSLQKNQPQH
>TRBV5-5|.|TRBJ2-5
ASSSTGEVTQY
>TRBV12-5|.|TRBJ2-1
ASGTPRGEQF
>TRBV11-2|.|TRBJ2-2
ASSLSLTVVYPGELF
>TRBV2|TRBD1|TRBJ2-6
ASSERTGLSGANVLT
>TRBV7-2|.|TRBJ1-2
ASSSQYGYT
>TRBV15|.|TRBJ1-3
ATSGKLGQTGKSGNTIY
>TRBV5-5|.|TRBJ2-5
ASSFTAQETQY
>TRBV19|.|TRBJ1-2
ASSVSYGYT
>TRBV6-5|TRBD1|TRBJ1-1
ASSSMPDRAAF
>TRBV11-2|.|TRBJ1-3
ASSFIALGAGGNTIY
>TRBV10-3|.|TRBJ1-2
AISVLDGYT
>TRBV6-2/TRBV6-3|TRBD1|TRBJ1-4
ASSPTGGFGKLF
>TRBV6-5|.|TRBJ2-7
ASSSGTTYEQY
>TRBV4-2|.|TRBJ1-2
ASSHGDINYGYT
>TRBV5-4|TRBD1|TRBJ1-2
ASSSRQGTPYGYT
>TRBV15|.|TRBJ1-1
ATSRDQIGNTEAF
>TRBV5-4|.|TRBJ1-3
ASSLSSGNTIY
>TRBV28|TRBD2|TRBJ2-2
ASTESGRANTGELF
>TRBV15|TRBD2|TRBJ2-3
ATRVWDYTDTQY
>TRBV6-2/TRBV6-3|.|TRBJ2-7
ASSYIASEQY
>TRBV28|TRBD2|TRBJ2-7
ASSSGLFVDYEQY
>TRBV7-8|TRBD1|TRBJ2-3
ASRQGFERTDTQY
>TRBV19|TRBD1|TRBJ1-1
ASSPLRGGDDEAF